This TCR beta chain was recorded in a study of cytotoxic CD8 clonotypes in ibrutinib-treated CLL. Germline V gene data show CDR1 as MNHEY and CDR2 as SMNVEV (reference sequence). The CDR3 has 16 residues. The J segment lost 5 bases and the V segment lost 0 bases, leaving 4 bases of the junction unmatched. Findings and caveats of the study: Public clonotypes proved infrequent, and on treatment they shrank or remained steady.

Depth targeted 1 in 200,000 to 1 in 1 million T cells, averaging approximately 10x coverage per clonotype. TCRdb's copy holds only in-frame clones and misses some; the assay was immunoSEQ multiplex PCR. The repertoire holds 85,000 or so clones, more than 75% seen once, with approximately 4.4% in the top ten. Note on this clone: What it binds is not known.

For TCR beta libraries, about 2.2 micrograms of genomic DNA were obtained from cryopreserved PBMCs. The source is a human donor with chronic lymphocytic leukemia. The chain employs TRBV27 and TRBJ2-5; 12 positions match TRBD1. The sample here was PBMCs, taken after 12 months of ibrutinib treatment. The CDR3 nucleotides read TGTGCCAGCAGTTTATCGGGGACAGGGGGCTTCGAGACCCAGTACTTC. Translating gives CASSLSGTGGFETQYF.